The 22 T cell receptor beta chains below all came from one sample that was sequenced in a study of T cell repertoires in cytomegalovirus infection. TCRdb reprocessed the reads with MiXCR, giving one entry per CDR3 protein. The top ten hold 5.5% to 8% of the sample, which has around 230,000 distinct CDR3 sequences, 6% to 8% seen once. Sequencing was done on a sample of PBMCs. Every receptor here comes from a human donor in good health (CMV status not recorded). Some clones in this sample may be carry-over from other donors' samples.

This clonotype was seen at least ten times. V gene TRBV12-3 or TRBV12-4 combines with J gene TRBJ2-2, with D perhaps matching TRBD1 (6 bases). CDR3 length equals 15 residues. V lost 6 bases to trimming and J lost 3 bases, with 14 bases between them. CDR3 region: CASRTAQGYTGELFF. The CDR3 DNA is TGTGCCAGCAGAACAGCCCAGGGGTACACCGGGGAGCTGTTTTTT.

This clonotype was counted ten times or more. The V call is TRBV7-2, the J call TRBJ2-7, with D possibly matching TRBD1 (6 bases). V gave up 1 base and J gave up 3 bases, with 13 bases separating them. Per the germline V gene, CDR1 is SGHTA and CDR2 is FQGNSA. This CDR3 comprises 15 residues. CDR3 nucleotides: TGTGCCAGCAGCTTAGTGCCGGGACAAAACTACGAGCAGTACTTC. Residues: CASSLVPGQNYEQYF.

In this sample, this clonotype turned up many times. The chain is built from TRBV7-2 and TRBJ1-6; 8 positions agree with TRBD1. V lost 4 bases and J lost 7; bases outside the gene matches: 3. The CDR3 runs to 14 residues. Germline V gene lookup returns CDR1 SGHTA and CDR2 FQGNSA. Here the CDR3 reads CASSSRQGNSPLHF. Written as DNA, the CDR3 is TGTGCCAGCAGCTCAAGACAGGGGAATTCACCCCTCCACTTT.

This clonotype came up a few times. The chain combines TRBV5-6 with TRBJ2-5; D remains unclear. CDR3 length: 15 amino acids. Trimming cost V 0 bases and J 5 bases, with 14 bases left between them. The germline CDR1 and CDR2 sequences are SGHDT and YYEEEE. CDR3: CASSLAYSLGETQYF. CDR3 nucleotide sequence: TGTGCCAGCAGCTTGGCTTACAGTCTGGGGGAGACCCAGTACTTC.

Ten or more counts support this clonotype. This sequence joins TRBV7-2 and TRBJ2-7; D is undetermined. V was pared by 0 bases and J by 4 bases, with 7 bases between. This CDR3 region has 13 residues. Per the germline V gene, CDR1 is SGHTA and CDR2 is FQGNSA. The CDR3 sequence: CASSLANEYEQYF. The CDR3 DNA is TGTGCCAGCAGCTTAGCGAACGAATACGAGCAGTACTTC. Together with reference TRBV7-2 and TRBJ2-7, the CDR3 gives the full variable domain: GAGVSQSPSNKVTEKGKDVELRCDPISGHTALYWYRQSLGQGLEFLIYFQGNSAPDKSGLPSDRFSAERTGGSVSTLTIQRTQQEDSAVYLCASSLANEYEQYFGPGTRLTVT.

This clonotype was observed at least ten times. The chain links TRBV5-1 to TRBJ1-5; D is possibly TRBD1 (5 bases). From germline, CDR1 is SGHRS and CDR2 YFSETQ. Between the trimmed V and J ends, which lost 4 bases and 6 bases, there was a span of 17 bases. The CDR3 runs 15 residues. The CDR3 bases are TGCGCCAGCAGCCCCCTCTCGGGGGGGGGTCAGCCCCAGCATTTT. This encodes CASSPLSGGGQPQHF.

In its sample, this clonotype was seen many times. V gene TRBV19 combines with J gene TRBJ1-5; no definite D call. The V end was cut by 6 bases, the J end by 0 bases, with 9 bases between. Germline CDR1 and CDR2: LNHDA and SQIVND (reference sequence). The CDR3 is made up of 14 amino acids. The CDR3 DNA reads TGTGCCAGTAGAGTCCAGGATAGCAATCAGCCCCAGCATTTT. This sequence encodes CASRVQDSNQPQHF.

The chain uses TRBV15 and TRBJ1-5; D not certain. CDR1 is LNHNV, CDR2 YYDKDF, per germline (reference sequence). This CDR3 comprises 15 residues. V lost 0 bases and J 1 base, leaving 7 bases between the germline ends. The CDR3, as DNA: TGTGCCACCAGCAGAGAGGGCGCGAGCAATCAGCCCCAGCATTTT. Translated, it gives CATSREGASNQPQHF.

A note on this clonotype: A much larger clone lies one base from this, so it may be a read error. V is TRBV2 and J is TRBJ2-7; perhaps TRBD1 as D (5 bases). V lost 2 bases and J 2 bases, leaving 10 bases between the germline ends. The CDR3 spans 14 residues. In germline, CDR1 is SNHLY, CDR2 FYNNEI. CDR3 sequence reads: CASSEQGTPYEQYF. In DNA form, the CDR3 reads TGTGCCAGCAGTGAACAGGGAACCCCCTACGAGCAGTACTTC.

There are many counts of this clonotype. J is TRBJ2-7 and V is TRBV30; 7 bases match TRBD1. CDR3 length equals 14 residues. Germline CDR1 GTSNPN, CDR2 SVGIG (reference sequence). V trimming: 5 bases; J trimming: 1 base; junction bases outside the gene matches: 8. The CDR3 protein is CAWGWGRGSYEQYF. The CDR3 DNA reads TGTGCCTGGGGCTGGGGCAGGGGGTCCTACGAGCAGTACTTC.

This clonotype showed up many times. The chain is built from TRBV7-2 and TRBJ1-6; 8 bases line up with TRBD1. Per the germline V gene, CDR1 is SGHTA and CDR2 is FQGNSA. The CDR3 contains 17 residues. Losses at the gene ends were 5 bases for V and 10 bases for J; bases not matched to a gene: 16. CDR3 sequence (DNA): TGTGCCAGCAGCCCGCGTTTAGGACAGGGAATAGGATCACCCCTCCACTTT. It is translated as CASSPRLGQGIGSPLHF. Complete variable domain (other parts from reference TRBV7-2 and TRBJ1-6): GAGVSQSPSNKVTEKGKDVELRCDPISGHTALYWYRQSLGQGLEFLIYFQGNSAPDKSGLPSDRFSAERTGGSVSTLTIQRTQQEDSAVYLCASSPRLGQGIGSPLHFGNGTRLTVT.

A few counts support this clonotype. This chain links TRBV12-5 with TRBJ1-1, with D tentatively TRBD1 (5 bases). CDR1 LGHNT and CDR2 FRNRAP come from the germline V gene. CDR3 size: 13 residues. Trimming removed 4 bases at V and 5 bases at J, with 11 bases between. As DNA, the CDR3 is TGTGCTAGTGGTTCTACAGGTGGAACTGAAGCTTTCTTT. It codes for CASGSTGGTEAFF.

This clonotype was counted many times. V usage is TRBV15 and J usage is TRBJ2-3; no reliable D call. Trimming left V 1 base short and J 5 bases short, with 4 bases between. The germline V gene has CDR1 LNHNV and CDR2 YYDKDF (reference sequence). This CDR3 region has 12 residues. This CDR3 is CATSRVLDTQYF. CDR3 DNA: TGTGCCACCAGCAGAGTTTTAGATACGCAGTATTTT. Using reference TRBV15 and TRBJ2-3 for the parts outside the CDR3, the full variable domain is DAMVIQNPRYQVTQFGKPVTLSCSQTLNHNVMYWYQQKSSQAPKLLFHYYDKDFNNEADTPDNFQSRRPNTSFCFLDIRSPGLGDTAMYLCATSRVLDTQYFGPGTRLTVL.

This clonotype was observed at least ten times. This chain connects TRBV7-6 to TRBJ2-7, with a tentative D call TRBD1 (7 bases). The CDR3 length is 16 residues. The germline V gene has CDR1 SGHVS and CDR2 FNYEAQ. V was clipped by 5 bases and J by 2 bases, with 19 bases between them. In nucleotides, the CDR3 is TGTGCCAGCAGCCCTAGGGGGCAGGGGGGAACCTACGAGCAGTACTTC. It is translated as CASSPRGQGGTYEQYF.

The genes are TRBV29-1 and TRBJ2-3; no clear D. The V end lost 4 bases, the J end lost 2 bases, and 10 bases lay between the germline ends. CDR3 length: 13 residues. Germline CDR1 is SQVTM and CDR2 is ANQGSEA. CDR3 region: CSVGHLDTDTQYF. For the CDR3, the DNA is TGCAGCGTTGGGCACCTCGACACAGATACGCAGTATTTT.

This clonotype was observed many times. CDR3: CASSYREGPNEQFF. The CDR3 region has the DNA TGTGCCAGCAGTTACAGAGAGGGGCCCAATGAGCAGTTCTTC. This sequence joins TRBV28 and TRBJ2-1; D is tentatively TRBD1 or TRBD2 (5 bases each). CDR1 is MDHEN and CDR2 is SYDVKM in the germline V gene. CDR3 length: 14 amino acids. V was shortened by 4 bases and J by 6 bases, with 13 bases between the two germline ends.

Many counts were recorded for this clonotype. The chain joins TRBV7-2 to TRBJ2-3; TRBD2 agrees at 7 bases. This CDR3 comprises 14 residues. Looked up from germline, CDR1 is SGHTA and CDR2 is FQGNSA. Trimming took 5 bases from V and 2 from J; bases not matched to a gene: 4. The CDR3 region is CASSRTRTTDTQYF. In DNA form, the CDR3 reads TGTGCCAGCAGCCGGACTAGGACCACAGATACGCAGTATTTT. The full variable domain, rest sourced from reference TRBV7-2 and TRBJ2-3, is GAGVSQSPSNKVTEKGKDVELRCDPISGHTALYWYRQSLGQGLEFLIYFQGNSAPDKSGLPSDRFSAERTGGSVSTLTIQRTQQEDSAVYLCASSRTRTTDTQYFGPGTRLTVL.

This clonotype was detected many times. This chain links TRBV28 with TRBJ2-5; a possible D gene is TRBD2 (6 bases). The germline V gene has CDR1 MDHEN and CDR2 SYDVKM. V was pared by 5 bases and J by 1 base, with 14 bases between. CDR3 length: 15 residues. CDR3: CASSMGRTFQETQYF. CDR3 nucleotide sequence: TGTGCCAGCAGTATGGGGAGGACGTTCCAAGAGACCCAGTACTTC.

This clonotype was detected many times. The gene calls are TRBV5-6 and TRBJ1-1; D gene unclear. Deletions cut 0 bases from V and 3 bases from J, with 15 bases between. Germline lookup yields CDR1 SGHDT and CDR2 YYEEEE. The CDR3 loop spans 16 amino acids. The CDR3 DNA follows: TGTGCCAGCAGCTTGGGCCGGGGTACTCAGTACACTGAAGCTTTCTTT. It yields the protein CASSLGRGTQYTEAFF.

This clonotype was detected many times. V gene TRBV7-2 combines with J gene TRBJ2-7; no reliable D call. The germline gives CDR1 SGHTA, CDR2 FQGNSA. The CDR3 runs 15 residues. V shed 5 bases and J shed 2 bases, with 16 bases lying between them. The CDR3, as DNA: TGTGCCAGCAGCCTAGATGCGGCGCGAACCTACGAGCAGTACTTC. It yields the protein CASSLDAARTYEQYF.

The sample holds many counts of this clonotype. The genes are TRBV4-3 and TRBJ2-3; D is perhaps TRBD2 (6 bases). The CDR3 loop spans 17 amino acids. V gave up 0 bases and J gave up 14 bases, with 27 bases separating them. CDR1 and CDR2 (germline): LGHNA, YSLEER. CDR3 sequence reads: CASSQDLARIRNSRMYF. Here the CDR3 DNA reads TGCGCCAGCAGCCAAGATCTAGCGCGGATACGGAATAGTCGGATGTATTTT.

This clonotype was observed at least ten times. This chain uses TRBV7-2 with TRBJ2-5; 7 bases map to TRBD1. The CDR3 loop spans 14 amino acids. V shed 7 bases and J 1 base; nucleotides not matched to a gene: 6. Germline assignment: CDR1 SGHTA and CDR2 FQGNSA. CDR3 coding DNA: TGTGCCAGCATCTTTCGGACAGGCCAAGAGACCCAGTACTTC. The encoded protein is CASIFRTGQETQYF.